This TCR beta chain was identified in a study of CD8 T cells in Susac syndrome. CDR1 SGHRS and CDR2 YFSETQ come from the germline V gene. CDR3 size: 13 residues. V was clipped by 3 bases and J by 2 bases, with 8 bases between them. It was with random hexamers that roughly 0.45 to 1 ug RNA was reverse transcribed. TCRdb analysed the immunoSEQ multiplex PCR reads with MiXCR anew, one entry per CDR3 protein. Here the sample spans 55,000 to 70,000 distinct CDR3 sequences, over 90% being singletons. The source is a human donor in good health. The sample comprised CD8+ T cells from PBMCs. The chain joins TRBV5-1 to TRBJ2-5, with D maybe TRBD1 (5 bases). Here the CDR3 reads CASSYTGQETQYF. Here the CDR3 DNA reads TGCGCCAGCAGCTACACAGGTCAAGAGACCCAGTACTTC.